These 17 T cell receptor beta chains came from one sample sequenced in a study of shared clonotypes between healthy human individuals. The assay was immunoSEQ multiplex PCR, and TCRdb's table has in-frame clones only and misses some. The sample holds 2,500,000 or so clones, roughly 93% seen once. Sequencing used naive CD4+ T cells from PBMCs. Subset given: CD45RA+ positively selected. The receptors stem from a man between 18 and 29 years old in good health. Some clones in this sample may be carry-over from other donors' samples.

The gene calls are TRBV30 and TRBJ2-4, with D uncertain. Looked up from germline, CDR1 is GTSNPN and CDR2 is SVGIG (reference sequence). Trimming pared 1 base from V and 5 bases from J, leaving 9 bases between. CDR3 length: 13 residues. This CDR3 is CAWSAGFQNIQYF. CDR3 coding DNA: TGTGCCTGGAGTGCCGGGTTCCAAAACATTCAGTACTTC.

This chain links TRBV25-1 with TRBJ1-1; D is possibly TRBD1 (5 bases). The CDR3 sequence is 16 residues long. Germline V gene lookup returns CDR1 MGHDK and CDR2 SYGVNS. The ends were cut back, 8 bases at V and 0 bases at J, with 19 bases in the middle. This CDR3 reads CASRRDSSLMNTEAFF. The DNA for the CDR3 is TGTGCCAGCCGCCGGGACTCTTCCCTTATGAACACTGAAGCTTTCTTT.

V usage is TRBV25-1 and J usage is TRBJ1-6, with 7 bases identical to TRBD1. The J segment lost 9 bases and the V segment lost 5 bases, leaving 7 bases of the junction unmatched. This CDR3 has 14 amino acids. Per the germline V gene, CDR1 is MGHDK and CDR2 is SYGVNS. CDR3 residues: CASSTRSGGSPLHF. In nucleotides, the CDR3 is TGTGCCAGCAGTACTAGATCAGGGGGTTCACCCCTCCACTTT. The full variable domain, in which reference TRBV25-1 and TRBJ1-6 provide the parts outside the CDR3, is EADIYQTPRYLVIGTGKKITLECSQTMGHDKMYWYQQDPGMELHLIHYSYGVNSTEKGDLSSESTVSRIRTEHFPLTLESARPSHTSQYLCASSTRSGGSPLHFGNGTRLTVT.

The chain is built from TRBV28 and TRBJ2-5; no clear D gene. CDR1 and CDR2 from the germline V gene are MDHEN and SYDVKM. The CDR3 spans 13 residues. Trimming took 2 bases from V and 4 from J, leaving 8 bases between them. The CDR3 DNA is TGTGCCAGCAGTTTAACATCCACAGAGACCCAGTACTTC. Encoded protein: CASSLTSTETQYF. Based on the CDR3 plus reference TRBV28 and TRBJ2-5, the full variable domain is DVKVTQSSRYLVKRTGEKVFLECVQDMDHENMFWYRQDPGLGLRLIYFSYDVKMKEKGDIPEGYSVSREKKERFSLILESASTNQTSMYLCASSLTSTETQYFGPGTRLLVL.

The rearrangement links TRBV27 to TRBJ1-1, with D possibly TRBD1 on 6 matching bases. Per the germline V gene, CDR1 is MNHEY and CDR2 is SMNVEV (reference sequence). The CDR3 extends over 15 amino acids. Trimming stripped 5 bases from V and 0 bases from J, with 13 bases between. The CDR3 DNA reads TGTGCCAGCAGTCAACTAGACAGGATGAACACTGAAGCTTTCTTT. It translates to CASSQLDRMNTEAFF.

On this clone itself: Other DNA variants within this sample encode the same CDR3. The rearrangement joins TRBV5-1 to TRBJ2-3, with 8 bases matching TRBD2. After removal of 0 bases from V and 2 bases from J, the junction contained 5 bases not matched to a gene. Germline V gene data show CDR1 as SGHRS and CDR2 as YFSETQ. The CDR3 contains 16 residues. CDR3 sequence (DNA): TGCGCCAGCAGCTTGGGGTCTAGCGGGTACACAGATACGCAGTATTTT. Protein sequence: CASSLGSSGYTDTQYF.

The J gene is TRBJ1-2, the V gene TRBV5-4; D not certain. Germline loops: CDR1 SGHNT, CDR2 YYREEE (reference sequence). CDR3 length equals 12 residues. Between the trimmed V and J ends, which lost 0 bases and 8 bases, there was a span of 8 bases. Here the CDR3 reads CASSLDAWGYTF. CDR3 nucleotide sequence: TGTGCCAGCAGCTTGGATGCATGGGGCTACACCTTC.

This chain uses TRBV25-1 with TRBJ2-3; 10 bases are shared with TRBD1. After removal of 5 bases from V and 4 bases from J, the junction contained 3 bases not matched to a gene. CDR1 is MGHDK and CDR2 is SYGVNS in the germline V gene. CDR3 length: 14 amino acids. CDR3 sequence: CASSRDRGSDTQYF. The CDR3 nucleotides read TGTGCCAGCAGTAGGGACAGGGGATCAGATACGCAGTATTTT.

The genes are TRBV28 and TRBJ2-7; D possibly corresponds to TRBD1 (6 bases). V dropped 4 bases and J dropped 0 bases, with 16 bases sitting between them. Germline CDR1 MDHEN, CDR2 SYDVKM. The CDR3 runs to 16 residues. The CDR3 protein is CASSYETGKPSYEQYF. The CDR3 bases are TGTGCCAGCAGTTACGAAACAGGGAAACCCTCCTACGAGCAGTACTTC. The whole variable domain, filled in from reference TRBV28 and TRBJ2-7, reads DVKVTQSSRYLVKRTGEKVFLECVQDMDHENMFWYRQDPGLGLRLIYFSYDVKMKEKGDIPEGYSVSREKKERFSLILESASTNQTSMYLCASSYETGKPSYEQYFGPGTRLTVT.

This clone came up once. The rearrangement links TRBV2 to TRBJ1-2, with 7 bases matching TRBD1. Germline V gene sequence: CDR1 SNHLY, CDR2 FYNNEI. The CDR3 is 14 residues long. The J segment lost 8 bases and the V segment lost 6 bases, leaving 12 bases of the junction unmatched. CDR3 bases: TGTGCCAGCAGATCGACAGGGAGGCCTTCGGGCTACACCTTC. This translates into CASRSTGRPSGYTF.

V is TRBV11-2 and J is TRBJ2-4, with 8 bases identical to TRBD2. Germline trimming cut 5 bases from V and 5 bases from J; bases unmatched to any gene: 14. CDR3 length: 17 residues. Germline V gives CDR1 SGHAT, CDR2 FQNNGV. As DNA, the CDR3 is TGTGCCAGCAGCAAAAGGCGGGAGGTGACCCCCCAAAACATTCAGTACTTC. It codes for CASSKRREVTPQNIQYF.

The J gene is TRBJ2-7, the V gene TRBV6-6; D is uncertain. The V and J ends lost 4 bases and 7 bases respectively, with 8 bases between them. Germline V gene data show CDR1 as MNHNY and CDR2 as SVGAGI (reference sequence). There are 11 residues in the CDR3. The CDR3 DNA is TGTGCCAGCAGTTCTCTCTGGGAGCAGTACTTC. This encodes CASSSLWEQYF.

This clone was seen once. The gene calls are TRBV28 and TRBJ1-2; D not resolved. The CDR3 spans 13 residues. V lost 10 bases and J 3 bases, leaving 15 bases between the germline ends. Germline CDR1 is MDHEN and CDR2 is SYDVKM. The CDR3 region is CAINTLSYYGYTF. The DNA for the CDR3 is TGTGCCATCAACACCCTTTCTTACTATGGCTACACCTTC.

Points on this clone: Distinct nucleotide sequences in the sample also encode this CDR3. The chain links TRBV9 to TRBJ2-5; 16 bases are shared with TRBD2. Germline values: CDR1 SGDLS, CDR2 YYNGEE. CDR3 length: 16 residues. Germline trimming cut 4 bases from V and 4 bases from J; bases unmatched to any gene: 4. This CDR3 reads CASSPGTSGRGETQYF. In DNA, the CDR3 is TGTGCCAGCAGCCCAGGGACTAGCGGGAGGGGAGAGACCCAGTACTTC.

The rearrangement joins TRBV19 to TRBJ1-2; D unclear. The germline V and J ends were trimmed by 4 bases and 8 bases, with 8 bases remaining between them. Germline CDR1 LNHDA, CDR2 SQIVND (reference sequence). The CDR3 sequence is 11 residues long. The CDR3 spells CASSTREGYTF. Written as DNA, the CDR3 is TGTGCCAGTAGTACTCGGGAAGGCTACACCTTC.

The CDR3 DNA sequence: TGTGCCAGTAGGAAGGACAGGGGGCAAAGTGAAAAACTGTTTTTT. Amino acids: CASRKDRGQSEKLFF. The chain combines TRBV19 with TRBJ1-4; TRBD1 matches at 11 bases. V lost 6 bases and J lost 7; bases outside the gene matches: 7. CDR3 size: 15 residues. Per germline, CDR1 LNHDA and CDR2 SQIVND (reference sequence).

The rearrangement uses TRBV10-3 and TRBJ2-7; 7 bases are a match to TRBD1. Germline V gene sequence: CDR1 ENHRY, CDR2 SYGVKD. This CDR3 comprises 14 residues. Unmatched junction bases numbered 10, after V lost 6 bases and J lost 5 bases. CDR3 nucleotide sequence: TGTGCCATCAGCAGAGACAGGGTGGGGGACGAGCAGTACTTC. Amino acid sequence: CAISRDRVGDEQYF.